This TCR beta chain was recorded in a study of CD8+ T cells in alopecia areata. Across the study: The tofacitinib course ran for 6 to 18 months and was followed by 6 months off drug.

This clone appeared a few times. The CDR3 sequence is 16 residues long. V was pared by 3 bases and J by 0 bases, with 15 bases between. Germline V gene data show CDR1 as SGHDN and CDR2 as FVKESK. cDNA prepared by RNA extraction and subsequent reverse transcription served as the template for sequencing. Sequencing used immunoSEQ multiplex PCR; TCRdb keeps in-frame clones, though not all of them. The table shows 150,000 or so clones, with approximately 49% occurring only once. The source is a human donor with alopecia areata. This rearrangement joins TRBV14 to TRBJ2-7, with D tentatively TRBD1 or TRBD2 (5 bases each). Specimen: CD8+ T cells sorted from blood, collected at week 0. The CDR3: CASSQGLRGSSYEQYF. CDR3 bases: TGTGCCAGCAGCCAGGGGCTTCGGGGAAGCTCCTACGAGCAGTACTTC.